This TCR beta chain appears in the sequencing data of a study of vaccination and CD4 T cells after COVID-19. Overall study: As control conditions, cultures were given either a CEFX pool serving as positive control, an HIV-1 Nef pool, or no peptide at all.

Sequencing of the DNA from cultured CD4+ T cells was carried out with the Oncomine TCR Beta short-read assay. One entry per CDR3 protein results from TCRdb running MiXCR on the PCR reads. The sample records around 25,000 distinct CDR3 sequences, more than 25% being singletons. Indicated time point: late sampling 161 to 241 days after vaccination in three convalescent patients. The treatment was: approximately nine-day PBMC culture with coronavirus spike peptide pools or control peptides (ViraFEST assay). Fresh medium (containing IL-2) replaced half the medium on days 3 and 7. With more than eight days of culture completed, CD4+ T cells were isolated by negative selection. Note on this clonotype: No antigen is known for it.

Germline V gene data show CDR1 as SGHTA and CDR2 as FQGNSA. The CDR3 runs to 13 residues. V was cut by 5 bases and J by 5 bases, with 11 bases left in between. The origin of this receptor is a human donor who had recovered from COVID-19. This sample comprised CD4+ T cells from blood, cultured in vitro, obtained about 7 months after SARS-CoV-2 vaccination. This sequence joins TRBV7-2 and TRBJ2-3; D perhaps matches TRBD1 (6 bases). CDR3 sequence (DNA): TGTGCCAGCAGCAGGGGACAAGGAGATACGCAGTATTTT. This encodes CASSRGQGDTQYF.